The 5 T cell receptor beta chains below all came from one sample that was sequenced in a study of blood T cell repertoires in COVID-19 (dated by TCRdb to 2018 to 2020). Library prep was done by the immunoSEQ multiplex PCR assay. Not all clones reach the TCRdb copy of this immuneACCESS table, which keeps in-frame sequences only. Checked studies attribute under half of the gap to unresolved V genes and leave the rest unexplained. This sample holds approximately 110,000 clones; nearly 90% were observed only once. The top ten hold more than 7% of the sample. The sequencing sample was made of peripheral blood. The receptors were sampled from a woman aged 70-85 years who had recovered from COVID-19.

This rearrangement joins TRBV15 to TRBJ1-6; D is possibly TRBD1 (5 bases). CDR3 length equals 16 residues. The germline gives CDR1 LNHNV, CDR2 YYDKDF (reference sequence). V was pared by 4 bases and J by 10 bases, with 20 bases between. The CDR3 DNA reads TGTGCCACCAGCACCTTATTGGGGGGAGGGAACTCACCCCTCCACTTT. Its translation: CATSTLLGGGNSPLHF.

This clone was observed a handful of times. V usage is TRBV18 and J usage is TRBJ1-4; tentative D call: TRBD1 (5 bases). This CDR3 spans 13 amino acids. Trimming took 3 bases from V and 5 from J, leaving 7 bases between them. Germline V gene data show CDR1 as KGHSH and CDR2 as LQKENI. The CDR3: CASSPDRNEKLFF. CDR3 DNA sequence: TGTGCCAGCTCACCCGACAGAAATGAAAAACTGTTTTTT.

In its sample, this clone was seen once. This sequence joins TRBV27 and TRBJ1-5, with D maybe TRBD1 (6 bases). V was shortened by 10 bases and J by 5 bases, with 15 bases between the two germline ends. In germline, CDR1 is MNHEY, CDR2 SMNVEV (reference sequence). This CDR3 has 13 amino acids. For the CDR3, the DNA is TGTGCCACCTGCCGGGACACTCATCAGCCCCAGCATTTT. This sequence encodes CATCRDTHQPQHF.

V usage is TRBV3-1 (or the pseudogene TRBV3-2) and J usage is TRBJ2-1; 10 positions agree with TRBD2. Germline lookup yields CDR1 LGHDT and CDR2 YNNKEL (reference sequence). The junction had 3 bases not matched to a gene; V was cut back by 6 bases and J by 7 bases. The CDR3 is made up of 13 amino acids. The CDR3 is CASRASGGNEQFF. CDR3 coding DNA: TGTGCCAGCAGGGCTAGCGGGGGTAATGAGCAGTTCTTC.

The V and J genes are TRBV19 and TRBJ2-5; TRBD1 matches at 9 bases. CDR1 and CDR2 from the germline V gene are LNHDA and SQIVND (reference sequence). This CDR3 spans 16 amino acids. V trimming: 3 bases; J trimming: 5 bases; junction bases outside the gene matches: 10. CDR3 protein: CASSIVGTGLAETQYF. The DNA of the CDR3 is TGTGCCAGTAGTATCGTCGGGACAGGGCTGGCGGAGACCCAGTACTTC.